This passage covers 11 T cell receptor beta chains from one sample sequenced in a study of a mutant IDH1 vaccine in newly diagnosed glioma. Antigens for these TCRs are unknown. Produced via immunoSEQ multiplex PCR; TCRdb's table is partial and in-frame only. This table has about 32,000 clones, around 73% appearing once. Time point specified: week 35, safety follow-up. Topical imiquimod accompanied each vaccine dose, which consisted of 300 ug of mutant IDH1 20-mer peptide. This material consisted of PBMCs, taken from a glioma patient whose treatment included an IDH1 peptide vaccine. Receptors were obtained from a woman in her thirties or forties with glioma.

This clone showed up just a few times. This chain links TRBV6-4 with TRBJ1-1; perhaps TRBD1 as D (5 bases). This CDR3 contains 14 residues. Looked up from germline, CDR1 is MRHNA and CDR2 is SNTAGT. The V end lost 4 bases, the J end lost 3 bases, and 12 bases lay between the germline ends. For the CDR3, the DNA is TGTGCCAGCAGTGTGGGATTAGGGGACACTGAAGCTTTCTTT. This gives the protein CASSVGLGDTEAFF.

The rearrangement links TRBV4-1 to TRBJ1-5, with D uncertain. The V gene lost 1 base and the J gene lost 6 bases, with 13 bases spanning the gap. This CDR3 has 15 amino acids. The germline V gene has CDR1 MGHRA and CDR2 YSYEKL. The DNA of the CDR3 is TGCGCCAGCAGCCAAGGAGCAGGCCCCTCTCAGCCCCAGCATTTT. Its protein is CASSQGAGPSQPQHF.

In its sample, this clone was seen once. The chain carries TRBV6-1 and TRBJ2-5, with D uncertain. CDR1 and CDR2 (germline): MNHNS, SASEGT. The CDR3 is 16 amino acids. Trimming took off 2 bases at V and 4 bases at J, with 17 bases between the two ends. CDR3 sequence reads: CASSEPGQPRPETQYF. CDR3 nucleotide sequence: TGTGCCAGCAGTGAACCGGGTCAGCCGCGCCCAGAGACCCAGTACTTC.

This clone was seen only once. This chain links TRBV27 with TRBJ1-6; D ambiguous. This CDR3 is built from 16 residues. The germline V gene encodes CDR1 MNHEY and CDR2 SMNVEV (reference sequence). Trimming took off 4 bases at V and 3 bases at J, with 13 bases between the two ends. DNA for the CDR3: TGTGCCAGCAGTTCAGACTGGGCGCACTATAATTCACCCCTCCACTTT. As protein: CASSSDWAHYNSPLHF.

This chain uses TRBV7-6 with TRBJ1-4; the D is unclear. V was cut by 5 bases and J by 10 bases, with 11 bases left in between. Germline V lookup: CDR1 SGHVS, CDR2 FNYEAQ. The CDR3 consists of 12 residues. This chain's CDR3 is CASSAGQSKLFF. The CDR3 region has the DNA TGTGCCAGCAGCGCTGGGCAGTCAAAACTGTTTTTT.

The chain joins TRBV5-1 to TRBJ2-3; TRBD1 matches 7 bases. Germline CDR1 is SGHRS and CDR2 is YFSETQ. V lost 0 bases, J lost 4 bases, and 5 bases stayed unmatched. CDR3 length equals 15 residues. The CDR3 spells CASSLVFTGADTQYF. CDR3 nucleotides: TGCGCCAGCAGCTTGGTCTTCACAGGGGCAGATACGCAGTATTTT.

The V gene is TRBV19, the J gene TRBJ1-5; TRBD1 aligns across 9 bases. Germline assignment: CDR1 LNHDA and CDR2 SQIVND (reference sequence). J was trimmed by 5 bases and V by 5 bases; bases with no gene match: 7. The CDR3 length is 15 residues. Here the CDR3 reads CASSEGTGGYQPQHF. CDR3 in DNA: TGTGCCAGTAGTGAAGGAACAGGGGGCTATCAGCCCCAGCATTTT.

This clone was detected only once. This chain connects TRBV10-3 to TRBJ2-5, with 8 bases fitting TRBD1. The CDR3 consists of 15 residues. V lost 0 bases to trimming and J lost 4 bases; unmatched junction nucleotides: 4. In germline, CDR1 is ENHRY, CDR2 SYGVKD. CDR3 sequence (DNA): TGTGCCATCAGTGAGTCCTGGACAGGGAGAGAGACCCAGTACTTC. Its translation: CAISESWTGRETQYF.

CDR3 protein: CASSSRRVSGNTIYF. DNA of the CDR3: TGTGCCAGCAGCTCCAGAAGAGTCTCTGGAAACACCATATATTTT. The chain has TRBV7-2 and TRBJ1-3; the D is unclear. Germline V gene lookup returns CDR1 SGHTA and CDR2 FQGNSA. Trimming stripped 4 bases from V and 0 bases from J, with 10 bases between. This CDR3 comprises 15 residues.

The V and J genes are TRBV30 and TRBJ1-6, with D possibly TRBD1 on 5 matching bases. The CDR3 has 14 residues. Germline CDR1 GTSNPN, CDR2 SVGIG (reference sequence). V lost 0 bases to trimming and J lost 7 bases, with 10 bases between them. CDR3 DNA sequence: TGTGCCTGGAGTGTAGTAGGGACGAATTCACCCCTCCACTTT. Translated, it gives CAWSVVGTNSPLHF.

The J gene is TRBJ2-5, the V gene TRBV4-1; perhaps TRBD1 as D (5 bases). Deletions cut 1 base from V and 5 bases from J, with 17 bases between. Per germline, CDR1 MGHRA and CDR2 YSYEKL. The CDR3 is made up of 16 amino acids. CDR3 residues: CASSQGVATVGETQYF. The CDR3 nucleotides read TGCGCCAGCAGCCAAGGGGTGGCGACAGTAGGTGAGACCCAGTACTTC.